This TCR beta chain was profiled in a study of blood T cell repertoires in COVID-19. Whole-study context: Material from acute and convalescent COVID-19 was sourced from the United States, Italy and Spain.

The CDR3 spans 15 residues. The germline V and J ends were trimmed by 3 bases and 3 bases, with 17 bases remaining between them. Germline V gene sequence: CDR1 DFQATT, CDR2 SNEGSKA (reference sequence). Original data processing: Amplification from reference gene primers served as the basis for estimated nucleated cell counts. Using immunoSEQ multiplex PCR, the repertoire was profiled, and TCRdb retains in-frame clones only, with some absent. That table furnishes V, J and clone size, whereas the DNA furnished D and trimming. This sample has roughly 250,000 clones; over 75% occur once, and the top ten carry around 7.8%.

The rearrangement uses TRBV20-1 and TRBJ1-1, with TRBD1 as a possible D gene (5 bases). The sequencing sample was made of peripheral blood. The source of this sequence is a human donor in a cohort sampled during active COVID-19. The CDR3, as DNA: TGCAGTGCTAGTCACCCCCGGCGGGGGTACACTGAAGCTTTCTTT. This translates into CSASHPRRGYTEAFF.